This section outlines one T cell receptor (beta chain) sequence together with its context. The data derive from a study of shared clonotypes between healthy human individuals. Genomic DNA (from each subset) was split evenly across several immunoSEQ plates. Libraries were prepared by immunoSEQ multiplex PCR; TCRdb keeps only in-frame clonotypes and omits some of them. The sample has around 980,000 clones; roughly 74% are singletons. The receptor was isolated from a man aged 18 to 35 in good health. Some clones in this sample may be carry-over from other donors' samples. The sequenced sample consisted of memory CD4+ T cells from PBMCs. Noted subset: CD45RA-negative fraction.

In nucleotides, the CDR3 is TGTGCCAGCAGCCCCTCGAGGACAGTCTACAATGAGCAGTTCTTC. It specifies CASSPSRTVYNEQFF. This chain joins TRBV11-2 and TRBJ2-1; a possible D gene is TRBD1 (6 bases). The germline V gene has CDR1 SGHAT and CDR2 FQNNGV. With 5 bases removed from V and 3 bases from J, the gap between germline ends came to 14 bases. The CDR3 runs 15 residues.